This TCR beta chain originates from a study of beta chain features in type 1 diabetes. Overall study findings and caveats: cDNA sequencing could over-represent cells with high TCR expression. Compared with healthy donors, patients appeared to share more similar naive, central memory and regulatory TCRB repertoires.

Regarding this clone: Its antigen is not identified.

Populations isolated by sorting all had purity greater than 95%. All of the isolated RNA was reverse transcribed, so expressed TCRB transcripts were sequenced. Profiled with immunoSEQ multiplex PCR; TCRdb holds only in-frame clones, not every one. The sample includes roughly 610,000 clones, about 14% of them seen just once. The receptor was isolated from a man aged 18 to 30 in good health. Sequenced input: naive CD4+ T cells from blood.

The CDR3 bases are TGTGCCAGCAGTGGGCCCCCCAACAGGGCAACTAATGAAAAACTGTTTTTT. Its translation is CASSGPPNRATNEKLFF. The V gene is TRBV2, the J gene TRBJ1-4; D might be TRBD1 (6 bases). CDR1 and CDR2 from the germline V gene are SNHLY and FYNNEI. The CDR3 totals 17 residues. Between the trimmed V and J ends, which lost 4 bases and 0 bases, there was a span of 15 bases.